This T cell receptor beta chain was observed in a study of blood T cell repertoires in COVID-19 (dated by TCRdb to 2020 to 2022). Regarding the complete study: Samples from collaborators originated in the United States, Italy and Spain and spanned both the acute and convalescent phases of COVID-19. The material from the prospective study consisted of cDNA or gDNA derived from T cells, B-cell-depleted T cells, or PBMCs. Where available, HLA class I and class II types were taken from metadata supplied by the sample provider and were not determined by assay-based typing. Subjects who had been exposed to COVID-19, were actively infected with it, or had recovered from it provided the deeply sampled blood TCRbeta repertoires that made up the dataset. The repertoires were released in a freely available public database intended as a resource for research on the immune response to SARS-CoV-2. The sample metadata nearly always contained a de-identified subject ID, COVID-19 status, age in years and sex. Samples came from the ongoing ImmuneRACE study (first 160 participants) plus 1,254 subjects from 6 global collaborators. On the study overall, not on this receptor specifically: How much clinical and demographic metadata was included differed by source and by participant, and the metadata was provided uncurated.

Of note for this clone: The specificity of this receptor is unknown. It has no much larger one-base neighbor in the sample; base qualities were not kept.

Collaborating institutions collected whole blood in K2EDTA tubes following their own protocols. For TCRbeta analysis, collaborators shipped samples as frozen whole blood, isolated PBMCs, or DNA extracted from either of those sample types. Looking up the germline V gene yields CDR1 MDHEN and CDR2 SYDVKM. Including the terminal cysteine and phenylalanine, the CDR3 comprises 15 residues. The retained sequence is limited to the CDR3, 45 bases, with the frame set at the first base. V and J lose 3 bases and 4 bases, and a span of 12 bases separates them. TCRbeta CDR3 regions were amplified from genomic DNA by means of the immunoSEQ Assay, a bias-controlled multiplex PCR. Per the authors' processing: The number of nucleated cells in each sample was estimated by amplification of reference gene primers within the assay. To quantify the absolute abundance of each unique TCRbeta CDR3 rearrangement, sequence reads were collapsed and filtered. Productive Simpson clonality was computed per sample as the square root of Simpson's diversity index over productive rearrangements. Not all clones reach the TCRdb copy of this immuneACCESS table, which keeps in-frame sequences only. Checked studies attribute under half of the gap to unresolved V genes and leave the rest unexplained. The V and J calls and the clone size are those of that table, but D and trimming were determined from the DNA. This sample holds about 150,000 clones; around 87% were observed only once. The ten biggest clones cover 2.5% to 3.5% of the sample.

The source of this sequence is a woman aged 55-69 years with active COVID-19. The chain is assembled from TRBV28 and TRBJ2-2, with a weak D call of TRBD2 (6 bases match). Sequencing was carried out using peripheral blood. The bases are TGTGCCAGCAGTTTGGGCGGGACCGGCACCGGGGAGCTGTTTTTT. It translates as CASSLGGTGTGELFF.